A single sample is the source of the 9 T cell receptor beta chains below, sequenced in a study of blood T cells in healthy people across ages (dated by TCRdb to 2015 to 2017). Preparation of the library involved 5' RACE. Data came from an Illumina HiSeq 2500. A second 7 to 11 cycle PCR used a sample-barcoded 5' primer and a J-beta primer mix. TCRdb cleaned the public reads at Q25 with fastp, built clones with MiXCR and kept in-frame beta chains. One record per CDR3 amino acid sequence lists the most common genes and DNA. The sample table holds roughly 1,500,000 distinct CDR3 sequences, of which roughly 32% were seen once. Over 9% of the sample lies in the top ten. The sample comprised blood. These TCRs come from a woman aged 25 to 45 in good health.

Worth noting for this clonotype: The final CDR3 position lacks the conserved phenylalanine or tryptophan, pointing to a likely read error. The chain links TRBV10-3 to TRBJ2-3, with 9 bases matching TRBD2. The CDR3 covers 17 residues. Germline CDR1 ENHRY, CDR2 SYGVKD. V shed 5 bases and J 1 base; nucleotides not matched to a gene: 10. CDR3 in amino acids: CAISRNGGGAGTDTQYL. CDR3 DNA sequence: TGTGCCATCAGTAGGAATGGCGGGGGGGCCGGCACAGATACGCAGTATTTG.

This clonotype has only a few counts. The rearrangement uses TRBV20-1 and TRBJ2-5; 12 bases agree with TRBD2. TRBJ2-7 matches the DNA end more closely, so the J call is doubtful. This CDR3 spans 14 amino acids. The germline gives CDR1 DFQATT, CDR2 SNEGSKA (reference sequence). The CDR3 DNA sequence: TGCAGTAAAAATAGACTAGCGGGGGCCTACGAGCAGTACTTC. It is translated as CSKNRLAGAYEQYF.

This clonotype was recorded a few times. The chain couples TRBV12-3 or TRBV12-4 to TRBJ1-4, with D perhaps matching TRBD1 (5 bases). This CDR3 is built from 16 residues. V dropped 4 bases and J dropped 6 bases, with 18 bases sitting between them. The CDR3 nucleotides read TGTGCCAGCAGTTCCCACTTGATCTTCAGGGATGAAAAACTGTTTTTT. This encodes CASSSHLIFRDEKLFF.

The chain recombines TRBV6-1 with TRBJ1-4; 7 bases are shared with TRBD1. V shed 4 bases and J 0 bases; nucleotides not matched to a gene: 8. The V gene's germline CDR1 is MNHNS and CDR2 SASEGT. The CDR3 is made up of 17 amino acids. CDR3: CASSGRDSSATNEKLFF. The CDR3 coding sequence is TGTGCCAGCAGTGGTCGGGACAGCTCTGCAACTAATGAAAAACTGTTTTTT.

In its sample, this clonotype was seen once. The chain couples TRBV5-1 to TRBJ2-3; D uncertain. This CDR3 contains 14 residues. With 4 bases removed from V and 6 bases from J, the gap between germline ends came to 15 bases. Germline V gene sequence: CDR1 SGHRS, CDR2 YFSETQ. The CDR3 here is CASSRDNKVDTQYF. In nucleotides, the CDR3 is TGCGCCAGCAGCCGAGACAACAAGGTGGATACGCAGTATTTT.

This clonotype was seen ten or more times. The chain combines TRBV29-1 with TRBJ1-2; TRBD1 is a possible D gene (6 bases). V lost 6 bases and J 5 bases, leaving 13 bases between the germline ends. Per the germline V gene, CDR1 is SQVTM and CDR2 is ANQGSEA. The CDR3 extends over 12 amino acids. The CDR3 bases are TGCAGCGTCCGGGACACTCAATATGGCTACACCTTC. Protein: CSVRDTQYGYTF.

The chain couples TRBV10-2 to TRBJ2-3, with D possibly TRBD2 on 5 matching bases. CDR3 size: 13 residues. Germline CDR1 is WSHSY and CDR2 is SAAADI. V was cut by 4 bases and J by 3 bases, with 8 bases left in between. CDR3 sequence (DNA): TGCGCCAGCAGTGGTTGGGAGACAGATACGCAGTATTTT. Residues: CASSGWETDTQYF.

V is TRBV7-2 and J is TRBJ1-2, with D possibly being TRBD1 (5 bases). The CDR3 runs 14 residues. Trimming stripped 0 bases from V and 5 bases from J, with 10 bases between. Germline V gives CDR1 SGHTA, CDR2 FQGNSA. CDR3 protein: CASSLARRTYGYTF. The CDR3 DNA is TGTGCCAGCAGCTTAGCACGGCGGACATATGGCTACACCTTC.

This chain connects TRBV4-1 to TRBJ2-5; possible D gene TRBD1, 5 bases. Germline V lookup: CDR1 MGHRA, CDR2 YSYEKL. V was pared by 2 bases and J by 4 bases, with 11 bases between. CDR3 size: 14 residues. The CDR3 region is CASSQQGSRETQYF. In DNA form, the CDR3 reads TGCGCCAGCAGCCAACAGGGTTCTCGAGAGACCCAGTACTTC.